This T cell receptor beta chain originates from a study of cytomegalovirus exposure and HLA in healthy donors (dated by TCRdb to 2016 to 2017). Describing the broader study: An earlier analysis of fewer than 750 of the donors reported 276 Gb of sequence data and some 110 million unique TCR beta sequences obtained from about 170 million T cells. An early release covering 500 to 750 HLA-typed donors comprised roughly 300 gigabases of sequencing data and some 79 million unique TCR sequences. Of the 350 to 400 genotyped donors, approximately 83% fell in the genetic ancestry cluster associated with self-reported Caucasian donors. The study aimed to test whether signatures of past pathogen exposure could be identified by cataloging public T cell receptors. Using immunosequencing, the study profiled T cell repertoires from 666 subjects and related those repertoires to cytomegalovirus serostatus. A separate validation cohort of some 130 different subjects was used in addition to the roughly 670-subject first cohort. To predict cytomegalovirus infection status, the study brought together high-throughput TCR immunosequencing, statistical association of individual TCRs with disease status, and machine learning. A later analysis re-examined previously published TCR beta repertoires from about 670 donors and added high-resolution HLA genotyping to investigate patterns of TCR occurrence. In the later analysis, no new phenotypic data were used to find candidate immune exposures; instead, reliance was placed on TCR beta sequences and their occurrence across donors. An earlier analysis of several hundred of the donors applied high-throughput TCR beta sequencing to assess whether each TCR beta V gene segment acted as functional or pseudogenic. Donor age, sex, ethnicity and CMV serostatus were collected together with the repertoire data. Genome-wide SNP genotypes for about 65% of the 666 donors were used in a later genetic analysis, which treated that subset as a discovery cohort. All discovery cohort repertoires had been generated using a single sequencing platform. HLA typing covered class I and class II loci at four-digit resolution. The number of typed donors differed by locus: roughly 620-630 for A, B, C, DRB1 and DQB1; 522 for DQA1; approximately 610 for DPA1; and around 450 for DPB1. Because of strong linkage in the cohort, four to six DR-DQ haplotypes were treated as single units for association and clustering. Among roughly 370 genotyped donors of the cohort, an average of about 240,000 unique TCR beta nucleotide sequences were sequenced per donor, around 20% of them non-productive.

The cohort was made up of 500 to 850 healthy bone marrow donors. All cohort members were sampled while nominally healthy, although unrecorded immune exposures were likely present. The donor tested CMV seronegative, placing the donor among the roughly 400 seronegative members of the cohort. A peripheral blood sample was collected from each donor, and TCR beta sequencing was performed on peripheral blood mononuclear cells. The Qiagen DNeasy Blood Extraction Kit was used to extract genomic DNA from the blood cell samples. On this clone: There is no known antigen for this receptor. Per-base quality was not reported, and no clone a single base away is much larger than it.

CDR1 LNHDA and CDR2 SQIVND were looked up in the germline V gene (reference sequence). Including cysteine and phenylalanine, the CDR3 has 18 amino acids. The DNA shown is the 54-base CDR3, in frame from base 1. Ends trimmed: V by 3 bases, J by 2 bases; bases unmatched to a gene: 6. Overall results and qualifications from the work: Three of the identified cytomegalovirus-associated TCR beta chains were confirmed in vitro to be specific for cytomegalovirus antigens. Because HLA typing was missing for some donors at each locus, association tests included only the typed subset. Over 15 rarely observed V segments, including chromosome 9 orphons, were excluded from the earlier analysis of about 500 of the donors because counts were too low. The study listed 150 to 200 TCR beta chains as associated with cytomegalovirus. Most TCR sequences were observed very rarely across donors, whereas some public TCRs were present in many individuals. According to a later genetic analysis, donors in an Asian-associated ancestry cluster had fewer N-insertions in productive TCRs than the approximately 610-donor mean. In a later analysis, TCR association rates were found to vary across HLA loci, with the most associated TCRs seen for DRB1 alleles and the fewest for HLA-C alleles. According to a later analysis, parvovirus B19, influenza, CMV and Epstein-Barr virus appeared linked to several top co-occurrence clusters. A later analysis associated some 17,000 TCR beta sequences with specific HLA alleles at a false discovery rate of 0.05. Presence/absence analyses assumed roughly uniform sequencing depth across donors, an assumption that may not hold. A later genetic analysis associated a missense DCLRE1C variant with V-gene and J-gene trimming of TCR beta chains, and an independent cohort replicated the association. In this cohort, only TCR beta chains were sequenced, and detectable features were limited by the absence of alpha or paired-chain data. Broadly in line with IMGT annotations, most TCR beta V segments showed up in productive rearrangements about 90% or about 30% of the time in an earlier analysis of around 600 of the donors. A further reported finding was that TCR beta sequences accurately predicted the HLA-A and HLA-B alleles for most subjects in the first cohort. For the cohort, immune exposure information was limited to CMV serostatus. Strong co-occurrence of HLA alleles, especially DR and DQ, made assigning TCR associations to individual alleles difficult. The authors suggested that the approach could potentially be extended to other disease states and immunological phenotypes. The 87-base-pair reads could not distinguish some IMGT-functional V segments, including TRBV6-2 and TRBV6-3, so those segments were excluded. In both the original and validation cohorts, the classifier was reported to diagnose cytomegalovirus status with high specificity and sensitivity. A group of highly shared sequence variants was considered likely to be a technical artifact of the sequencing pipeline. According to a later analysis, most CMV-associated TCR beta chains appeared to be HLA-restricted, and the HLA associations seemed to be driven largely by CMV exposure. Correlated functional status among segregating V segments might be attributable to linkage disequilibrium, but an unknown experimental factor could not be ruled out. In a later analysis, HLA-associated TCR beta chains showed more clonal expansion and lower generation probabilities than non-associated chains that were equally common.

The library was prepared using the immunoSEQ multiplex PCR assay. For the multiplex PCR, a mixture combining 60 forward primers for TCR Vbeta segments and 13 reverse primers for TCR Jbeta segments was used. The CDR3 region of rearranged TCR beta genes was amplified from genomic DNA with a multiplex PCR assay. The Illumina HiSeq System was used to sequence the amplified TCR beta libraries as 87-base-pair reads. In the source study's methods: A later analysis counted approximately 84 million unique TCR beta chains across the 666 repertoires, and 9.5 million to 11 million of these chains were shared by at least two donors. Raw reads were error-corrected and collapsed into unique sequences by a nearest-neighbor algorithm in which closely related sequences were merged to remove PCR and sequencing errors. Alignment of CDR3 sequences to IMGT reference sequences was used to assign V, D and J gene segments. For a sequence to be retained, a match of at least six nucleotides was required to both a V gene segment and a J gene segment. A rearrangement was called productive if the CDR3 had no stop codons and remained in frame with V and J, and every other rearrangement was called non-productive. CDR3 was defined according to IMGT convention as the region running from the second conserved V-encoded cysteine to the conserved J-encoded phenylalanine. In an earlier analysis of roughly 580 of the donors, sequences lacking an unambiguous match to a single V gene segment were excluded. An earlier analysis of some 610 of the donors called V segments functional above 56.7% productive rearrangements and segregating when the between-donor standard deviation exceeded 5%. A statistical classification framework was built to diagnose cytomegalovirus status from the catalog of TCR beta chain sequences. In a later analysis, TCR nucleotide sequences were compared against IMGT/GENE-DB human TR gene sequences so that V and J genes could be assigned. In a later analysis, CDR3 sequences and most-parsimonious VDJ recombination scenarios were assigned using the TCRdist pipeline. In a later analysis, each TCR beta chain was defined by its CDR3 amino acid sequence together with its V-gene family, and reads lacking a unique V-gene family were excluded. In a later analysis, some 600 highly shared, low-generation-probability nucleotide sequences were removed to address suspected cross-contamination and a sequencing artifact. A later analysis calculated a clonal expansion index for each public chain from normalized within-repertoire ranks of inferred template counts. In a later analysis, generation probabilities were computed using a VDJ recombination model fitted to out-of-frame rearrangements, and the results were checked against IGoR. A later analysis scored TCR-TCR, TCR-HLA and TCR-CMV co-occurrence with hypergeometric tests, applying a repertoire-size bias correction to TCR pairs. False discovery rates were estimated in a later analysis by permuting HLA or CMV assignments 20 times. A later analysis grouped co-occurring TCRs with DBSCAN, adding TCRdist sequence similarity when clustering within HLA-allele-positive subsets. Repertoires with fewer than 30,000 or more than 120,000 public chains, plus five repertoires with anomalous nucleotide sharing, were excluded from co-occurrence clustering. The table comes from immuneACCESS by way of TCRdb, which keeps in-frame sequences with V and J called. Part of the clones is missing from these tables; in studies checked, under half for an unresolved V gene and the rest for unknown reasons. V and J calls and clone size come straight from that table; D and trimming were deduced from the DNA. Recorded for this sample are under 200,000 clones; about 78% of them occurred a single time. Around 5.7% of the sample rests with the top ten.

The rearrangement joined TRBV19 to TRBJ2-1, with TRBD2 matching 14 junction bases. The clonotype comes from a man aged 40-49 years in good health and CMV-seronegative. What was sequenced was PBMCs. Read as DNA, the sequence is TGTGCCAGTAGTATGGGACTAGCGGGAGCGGGAACCTACAATGAGCAGTTCTTC. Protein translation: CASSMGLAGAGTYNEQFF. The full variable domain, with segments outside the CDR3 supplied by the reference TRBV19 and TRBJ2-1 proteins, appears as DGGITQSPKYLFRKEGQNVTLSCEQNLNHDAMYWYRQDPGQGLRLIYYSQIVNDFQKGDIAEGYSVSREKKESFPLTVTSAQKNPTAFYLCASSMGLAGAGTYNEQFFGPGTRLTVL.